A single TCR beta chain is shown here with its context. Additional DNA sequences in this sample encode the identical CDR3. The age range of participants was about 18 to 90 years, with residence in about two dozen US areas. This sample stems from a study of blood T cell repertoires in COVID-19. Study-wide background: Sample material is recorded as cDNA or gDNA derived from T cells, B-cell-depleted T cells, or PBMCs.

Assay used: immunoSEQ multiplex PCR; TCRdb lists only in-frame clones, some missing. The sample holds approximately 490,000 clones, approximately 86% seen once. Germline lookup yields CDR1 SGHRS and CDR2 YFSETQ. The germline V and J ends were trimmed by 0 bases and 2 bases, with 8 bases remaining between them. This CDR3 spans 15 amino acids. The chain recombines TRBV5-1 with TRBJ1-4; the D gene is possibly TRBD1 (6 bases). The sample taken for sequencing was PBMCs or T cells enriched from blood (not recorded which). This receptor was obtained from a woman aged 55-75 years who had recovered from COVID-19. The CDR3 here is CASSLVGATNEKLFF. CDR3 bases: TGCGCCAGCAGCTTGGTGGGGGCCACTAATGAAAAACTGTTTTTT.